The table lists the clone carrying this T cell receptor beta chain with many counts. Those donating, healthy Caucasian individuals from Russia, were aged 6 to 90. Germline CDR1 SGHTA, CDR2 FQGNSA. The CDR3 runs 16 residues. V was clipped by 5 bases and J by 2 bases; unmatched bases: 8. The data belong to a study of blood T cells in healthy people across ages. The authors ran a second PCR of 7 to 11 cycles using a sample-barcoded 5' primer and a J-beta primer mix. Each CDR3 protein gets one entry after TCRdb re-called the 5' RACE reads with MiXCR. Of hundreds of thousands of distinct CDR3 sequences listed, more than 25% were seen once; the top ten hold roughly 17%.

The chain recombines TRBV7-2 with TRBJ2-7; 11 bases map to TRBD2. The sequence came from a woman older than 75 in good health. Sequences were obtained from blood. DNA for the CDR3: TGTGCCAGCAGCAACAGACTAGCGGGGTTCACCTACGAGCAGTACTTC. It yields the protein CASSNRLAGFTYEQYF.